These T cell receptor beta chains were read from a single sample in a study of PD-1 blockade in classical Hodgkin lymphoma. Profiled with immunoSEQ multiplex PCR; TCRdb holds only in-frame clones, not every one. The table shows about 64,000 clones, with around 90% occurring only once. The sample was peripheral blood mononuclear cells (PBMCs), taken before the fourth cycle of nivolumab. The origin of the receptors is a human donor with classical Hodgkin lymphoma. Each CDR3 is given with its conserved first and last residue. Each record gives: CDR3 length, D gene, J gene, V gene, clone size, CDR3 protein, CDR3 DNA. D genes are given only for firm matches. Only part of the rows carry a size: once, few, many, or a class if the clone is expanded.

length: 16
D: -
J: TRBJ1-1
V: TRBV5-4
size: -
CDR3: CASSLAWDRWDTEAFF
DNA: TGTGCCAGCAGCTTGGCCTGGGATCGGTGGGACACTGAAGCTTTCTTT

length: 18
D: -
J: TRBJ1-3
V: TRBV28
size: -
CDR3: CASPTRSSRPASGNTIYF
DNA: TGTGCCAGCCCTACCAGGAGCTCTCGCCCCGCCTCTGGAAACACCATATATTTT

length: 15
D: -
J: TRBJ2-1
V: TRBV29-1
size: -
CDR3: CSEGKYGVSYNEQFF
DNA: TGCAGCGAAGGGAAATACGGGGTCTCCTACAATGAGCAGTTCTTC

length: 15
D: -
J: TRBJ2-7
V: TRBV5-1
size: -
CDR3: CASSLGAPTLYEQYF
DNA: TGCGCCAGCAGCTTGGGGGCACCCACCCTCTACGAGCAGTACTTC

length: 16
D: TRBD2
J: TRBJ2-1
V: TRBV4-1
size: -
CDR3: CASSPSELASYNEQFF
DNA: TGCGCCAGCAGTCCAAGCGAACTAGCGAGCTACAATGAGCAGTTCTTC

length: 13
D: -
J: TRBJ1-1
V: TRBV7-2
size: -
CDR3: CASSRGRNTEAFF
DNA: TGTGCCAGCAGCCGGGGACGGAACACTGAAGCTTTCTTT

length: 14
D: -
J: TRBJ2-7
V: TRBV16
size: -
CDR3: CASSQSIRGFEQYF
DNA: TGTGCCAGCAGCCAATCGATACGGGGTTTCGAGCAGTACTTC

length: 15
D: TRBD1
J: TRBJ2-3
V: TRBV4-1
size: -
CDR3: CASSGWDRGTDTQYF
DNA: TGCGCCAGCAGCGGGTGGGACAGGGGGACAGATACGCAGTATTTT

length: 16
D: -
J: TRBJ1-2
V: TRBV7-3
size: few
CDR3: CASSNATGTPTYGYTF
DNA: TGTGCCAGCAGTAACGCCACCGGGACGCCGACCTATGGCTACACCTTC

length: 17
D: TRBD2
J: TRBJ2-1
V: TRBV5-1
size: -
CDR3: CASSLALATSSYNEQFF
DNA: TGCGCCAGCAGCTTGGCACTAGCGACTAGCTCCTACAATGAGCAGTTCTTC